The clone carrying this TCR beta chain has only a few counts. Antigen: not known. This sample is part of a study of T cell repertoires in cytomegalovirus infection. Study outcomes and limitations: CMV-specific HLA-C-restricted TCR beta clonotypes dominated the ex vivo response.

CDR1 is DFQATT, CDR2 SNEGSKA, per germline (reference sequence). The CDR3 contains 13 residues. V shed 3 bases and J shed 3 bases, with 12 bases lying between them. TCRdb passed the reads through MiXCR, listing each CDR3 protein once. The sample has under 300,000 distinct CDR3 sequences; 15% to 20% are singletons. This chain uses TRBV20-1 with TRBJ2-7; D not resolved. Sequenced: CD8+ T cells from PBMCs. The receptor comes from a human donor in good health (CMV status not recorded). Some clones in this sample may be carry-over from other donors' samples. The CDR3 region is CSARRRSSYEQYF. DNA of the CDR3: TGCAGTGCTAGGAGGCGCAGCAGCTACGAGCAGTACTTC.